Below, 23 T cell receptor beta chains from the same sample are listed, as sequenced in a study of type 1 regulatory T cells. TCRdb re-called the reads through MiXCR, storing one row per CDR3 protein. The profile shows about 42,000 distinct CDR3 sequences, 12% of them singletons. Their antigens remain unidentified. The sample comprised cultured non-Tr1 T cells, either the whole culture or a sorted T cell fraction (not recorded which). The receptors originated from a human donor in good health.

The V and J genes are TRBV14 and TRBJ2-3, with D perhaps matching TRBD2 (6 bases). The length of the CDR3 is 13 residues. Trimming pared 4 bases from V and 12 bases from J, leaving 17 bases between. CDR1 is SGHDN, CDR2 FVKESK, per germline. The CDR3 DNA sequence: TGTGCCAGCAGCCCGATATTGGAGGGAGCACAGTATTTT. This translates into CASSPILEGAQYF.

At least ten counts were recorded for this clonotype. CDR3 bases: TGTGCCAGCAGTGCTCTAGCGGGGCCCTACGAGCAGTACTTC. Protein sequence: CASSALAGPYEQYF. The rearrangement uses TRBV6-1 and TRBJ2-7; 9 bases match TRBD2. The ends lost 4 bases at V and 2 bases at J; junction bases unmatched: 3. The CDR3 length is 14 residues. In germline, CDR1 is MNHNS, CDR2 SASEGT.

The V call is TRBV2, the J call TRBJ2-5, with a possible D match to TRBD2 (6 bases). Germline-derived CDR1 and CDR2 are SNHLY and FYNNEI. V was shortened by 0 bases and J by 5 bases, with 16 bases between the two germline ends. CDR3 length equals 16 residues. The CDR3 DNA reads TGTGCCAGCAGTGAAGCCCCTAGCGCAAAAAGGGAGACCCAGTACTTC. It is translated as CASSEAPSAKRETQYF.

This clonotype was seen more than once but under ten times. The chain links TRBV6-5 to TRBJ1-1; TRBD1 might be the D (5 bases). V was clipped by 7 bases and J by 4 bases, with 16 bases between them. The germline gives CDR1 MNHEY, CDR2 SVGAGI. The CDR3 is 14 amino acids. Here the CDR3 DNA reads TGTGCCAGCAACCCAGGGCTCATCGGCACTGAAGCTTTCTTT. Translation: CASNPGLIGTEAFF.

The V call is TRBV5-1, the J call TRBJ2-5; TRBD2 agrees at 11 bases. Trimming at V came to 7 bases and at J to 4 bases, leaving 9 bases not matched to a gene. Germline-derived CDR1 and CDR2 are SGHRS and YFSETQ. This CDR3 contains 15 residues. The CDR3 DNA sequence: TGCGCCAGCCATAGCGGGAGGGCCGGTGCAGAGACCCAGTACTTC. This codes for CASHSGRAGAETQYF.

This clonotype is medium-sized within its sample. The chain carries TRBV10-3 and TRBJ2-4; TRBD2 aligns across 7 bases. Per germline, CDR1 ENHRY and CDR2 SYGVKD. The CDR3 consists of 12 residues. The junction had 7 bases not matched to a gene; V was cut back by 4 bases and J by 13 bases. The CDR3 sequence is CAISGEAGSQYF. The CDR3 bases are TGTGCCATCAGTGGGGAAGCGGGGTCCCAGTACTTC.

This clonotype was detected a few times. V and J are TRBV19 and TRBJ2-5; 7 positions agree with TRBD1. V shed 1 base, J shed 5 bases, and the junction held 7 bases outside the gene matches. This CDR3 has 15 residues. The germline V gene has CDR1 LNHDA and CDR2 SQIVND (reference sequence). The chain's CDR3 is CASSIGGGAGETQYF. The CDR3 coding sequence is TGTGCCAGTAGTATAGGAGGGGGCGCCGGGGAGACCCAGTACTTC.

V and J are TRBV30 and TRBJ1-2; 9 bases are a match to TRBD1. The CDR3 loop spans 14 amino acids. CDR1 is GTSNPN and CDR2 is SVGIG in the germline V gene (reference sequence). Germline trimming cut 2 bases from V and 4 bases from J; bases unmatched to any gene: 5. For the CDR3, the DNA is TGTGCCTGGAGTAAGACAGGGGGAGGCTATGGCTACACCTTC. Residues: CAWSKTGGGYGYTF.

There are many counts of this clonotype. This chain links TRBV3-1 with TRBJ2-7; 9 positions agree with TRBD1. V trimming: 1 base; J trimming: 4 bases; junction bases outside the gene matches: 11. The CDR3 length is 17 residues. CDR1 is LGHDT, CDR2 YNNKEL, per germline (reference sequence). In DNA form, the CDR3 reads TGTGCCAGCAGCCAAGCAACGGGACAGGGTGTACGGTACGAGCAGTACTTC. Protein: CASSQATGQGVRYEQYF.

On this clonotype itself: One end of the junction varies from germline; a read error may be responsible. The V call is TRBV5-1, the J call TRBJ2-1; D possibly matches TRBD1 or TRBD2 (6 bases each). Germline loops: CDR1 SGHRS, CDR2 YFSETQ. This CDR3 comprises 14 residues. DNA of the CDR3: TGTGCCAGCAGCTTGGCGGGGACACAGGGTGGGGAGTTCTTC. Translation: CASSLAGTQGGEFF.

The V and J genes are TRBV7-2 and TRBJ2-3; D is unresolved. CDR3 length: 14 residues. V lost 7 bases, J lost 1 base, and 12 bases lay in between. Germline-derived CDR1 and CDR2 are SGHTA and FQGNSA. CDR3 DNA sequence: TGTGCCAGCACCCCCTTGGGCGGCACAGATACGCAGTATTTT. Translating gives CASTPLGGTDTQYF.

This chain connects TRBV5-1 to TRBJ1-3; no firm D call. Between the trimmed V and J ends, which lost 0 bases and 0 bases, there was a span of 13 bases. The CDR3 length is 17 residues. Germline CDR1 is SGHRS and CDR2 is YFSETQ. CDR3 coding DNA: TGCGCCAGCAGCTTGGCCTTAGCAGGAAGCTCTGGAAACACCATATATTTT. Protein product: CASSLALAGSSGNTIYF.

CDR3 DNA: TGTGCCAGCAGCCAGTCAGCGGGAGTTGAAGAGCAGTTCTTC. This translates into CASSQSAGVEEQFF. The J gene is TRBJ2-1, the V gene TRBV12-3 or TRBV12-4; 8 bases line up with TRBD2. The CDR3 totals 14 residues. The V and J ends lost 6 bases and 10 bases, in that order; junction bases with no gene match: 11.

Of note for this clonotype: At one boundary the junction diverges from the germline segment, which might be a read error. The chain carries TRBV7-7 and TRBJ2-7, with 7 nucleotides matching TRBD1. The CDR3 loop spans 13 amino acids. Looked up from germline, CDR1 is SSHAT and CDR2 is FNYEAQ (reference sequence). The CDR3 reads CASSRDSNYEQYF. As DNA, the CDR3 is TGTGCTAGCAGCCGGGACAGCAACTACGAGCAGTACTTC.

The chain employs TRBV7-2 and TRBJ1-2; the D gene is possibly TRBD1 (5 bases). V was trimmed by 1 base and J by 6 bases, leaving 9 bases between them. This CDR3 comprises 13 residues. Per germline, CDR1 SGHTA and CDR2 FQGNSA. CDR3 in amino acids: CASSLGREHGYTF. CDR3 nucleotide sequence: TGTGCCAGCAGCTTAGGCAGGGAGCATGGCTACACCTTC.

This clonotype occurred many times. The CDR3: CASSFNARGGKETQYF. CDR3 sequence (DNA): TGCGCCAGCAGTTTCAACGCCAGAGGTGGTAAGGAGACCCAGTACTTC. This rearrangement joins TRBV5-1 to TRBJ2-5; unclear D gene. The V gene's germline CDR1 is SGHRS and CDR2 YFSETQ. This CDR3 has 16 residues. Trimming took off 5 bases at V and 5 bases at J, with 22 bases between the two ends. The full variable domain, with the rest looked up from reference TRBV5-1 and TRBJ2-5, is KAGVTQTPRYLIKTRGQQVTLSCSPISGHRSVSWYQQTPGQGLQFLFEYFSETQRNKGNFPGRFSGRQFSNSRSEMNVSTLELGDSALYLCASSFNARGGKETQYFGPGTRLLVL.

This clonotype has a handful of counts. One base away lies a much larger clone, so this may be a sequencing read error. V and J are TRBV5-1 and TRBJ2-1; D perhaps matches TRBD2 (5 bases). Germline CDR1 SGHRS, CDR2 YFSETQ. V was pared by 2 bases and J by 9 bases, with 9 bases between. The CDR3 is 12 residues long. In nucleotides, the CDR3 is TGCGCCAGCAGCTTACTAGGTACTGAGCAGTTCTTC. It yields the protein CASSLLGTEQFF.

This clonotype was seen at least ten times. CDR3 protein: CASRGGRNTGELFF. The DNA for the CDR3 is TGTGCCAGCAGGGGGGGGCGGAACACCGGGGAGCTGTTTTTT. The J gene is TRBJ2-2, the V gene TRBV2, with D possibly TRBD2 on 7 matching bases. CDR3 size: 14 residues. V shed 6 bases and J shed 1 base, with 9 bases lying between them. Germline V gene data show CDR1 as SNHLY and CDR2 as FYNNEI.

This clonotype was observed a handful of times. The chain has TRBV30 and TRBJ2-1, with D possibly called TRBD1 or TRBD2 (5 bases each). The ends were cut back, 4 bases at V and 4 bases at J, with 17 bases in the middle. CDR3 length: 15 residues. Germline CDR1 is GTSNPN and CDR2 is SVGIG (reference sequence). The CDR3 DNA reads as TGTGCCTGGACGCCGGGGCCCTCTACGTACAATGAGCAGTTCTTC. It is translated as CAWTPGPSTYNEQFF.

This sequence joins TRBV20-1 and TRBJ1-2; 7 bases map to TRBD1. CDR3 length: 12 amino acids. The germline gives CDR1 DFQATT, CDR2 SNEGSKA (reference sequence). V gave up 3 bases and J gave up 5 bases; unmatched junction bases: 3. This chain's CDR3 is CSASETGYGYTF. CDR3 nucleotides: TGCAGTGCTAGTGAGACAGGGTATGGCTACACCTTC.

Turning to this clonotype: A much more abundant neighbour one base away suggests this may be a read error. This chain uses TRBV12-3 or TRBV12-4 with TRBJ2-1, with unresolved D. The CDR3 has 12 residues. CDR3 bases: TGTGTCAGCAGTTTATACGGGAATGAGCAGTTCTTC. It specifies CVSSLYGNEQFF.

The sample holds many counts of this clonotype. The rearrangement joins TRBV5-1 to TRBJ1-4; D might be TRBD1 (5 bases). From germline, CDR1 is SGHRS and CDR2 YFSETQ. The CDR3 is 14 residues long. The germline V and J ends were trimmed by 0 bases and 2 bases, with 5 bases remaining between them. The CDR3 DNA reads as TGCGCCAGCAGCTTGGGACAGACTAATGAAAAACTGTTTTTT. Protein product: CASSLGQTNEKLFF.

The V gene is TRBV2, the J gene TRBJ2-4; TRBD1 might be the D (6 bases). Germline V lookup: CDR1 SNHLY, CDR2 FYNNEI. The V end lost 6 bases, the J end lost 0 bases, and 12 bases lay between the germline ends. The CDR3 is made up of 15 amino acids. The CDR3 spells CASSDDRTAKNIQYF. CDR3 DNA sequence: TGTGCCAGCAGCGATGACAGGACAGCCAAAAACATTCAGTACTTC. Together with reference TRBV2 and TRBJ2-4, the CDR3 gives the full variable domain: EPEVTQTPSHQVTQMGQEVILRCVPISNHLYFYWYRQILGQKVEFLVSFYNNEISEKSEIFDDQFSVERPDGSNFTLKIRSTKLEDSAMYFCASSDDRTAKNIQYFGAGTRLSVL.